This TCR beta chain was sequenced during a study of regulatory T cells in long-lasting Graves disease. Specified time point: newly diagnosed GD, antithyroid drugs for less than 3 months. Making the TCR library involved RNA that had been extracted from PBMCs. This clonotype was detected a few times. CDR3-region Arm-PCR and iRepertoire HTBI primers produced the TCR beta libraries. One entry per CDR3 protein results from TCRdb running MiXCR on the multiplex PCR reads. The data contain over 350,000 distinct CDR3 sequences, around 15% of them singletons. The same data also went into a second study, on T cells in Graves' hyperthyroidism and ophthalmopathy.

This receptor was taken from a woman aged 45-65 years with Graves disease. This specimen was peripheral blood mononuclear cells (PBMCs), taken at new diagnosis, from a patient treated with antithyroid drugs.

The DNA of the CDR3 is TGTGCCAGCGGTCACTACGACAGGGGTGAATACAATGAGCAGTTCTTC. Protein sequence: CASGHYDRGEYNEQFF. The rearrangement links TRBV6-2 or TRBV6-3 to TRBJ2-1; 8 bases fit TRBD1. The CDR3 sequence is 16 residues long. Unmatched junction bases numbered 13, after V lost 8 bases and J lost 4 bases. CDR1 is MNHEY, CDR2 SVGEGT, per germline.